This T cell receptor (beta chain) was sequenced in a study of blood T cell repertoires in COVID-19 (dated by TCRdb to 2018 to 2021). Turning to the overall study: Samples covering the acute and convalescent phases of COVID-19 were provided by collaborators in the United States, Italy and Spain. Samples were obtained from the ongoing ImmuneRACE study (first 160 participants) and from some 1,300 subjects provided by 6 global collaborators. The dataset comprised deeply sampled blood TCRbeta repertoires from subjects exposed to, actively infected with, or recovered from COVID-19. Where available, HLA class I and class II types were obtained from metadata supplied by the sample provider rather than from assay-based typing. The material from the prospective study consisted of cDNA or gDNA derived from T cells, B-cell-depleted T cells, or PBMCs. The repertoires were released in a freely available public database meant as a resource for research on the immune response to SARS-CoV-2. Nearly every sample came with metadata listing a de-identified subject ID, COVID-19 status, age in years and sex.

Summary of the overall study and its limitations: How much clinical and demographic metadata was included differed by source and by participant, and the metadata was provided uncurated.

To note about this clone: This clone's antigen is unknown. The sample holds no much larger clone one base away, and base qualities are not on file.

TCRbeta CDR3 regions were amplified from genomic DNA by means of the immunoSEQ Assay, a bias-controlled multiplex PCR. The source study handled its data this way. The number of nucleated cells in each sample was estimated by amplification of reference gene primers within the assay. Sequence reads were collapsed and filtered to measure the absolute abundance of every unique TCRbeta CDR3 rearrangement. For each sample, productive Simpson clonality was calculated as the square root of Simpson's diversity index over productive rearrangements. This is the immuneACCESS table as TCRdb keeps it, with only in-frame sequences that have V and J called. A part of the clones is gone; compared with another copy, unresolved V genes explain less than half, and the rest is unexplained. That table supplies the V and J calls and clone size; D and trimming were determined from the DNA. This sample has around 170,000 clones in its table, and roughly 80% of those were observed once. The top ten clonotypes cover around an eighth of the sample.

Collaborating institutions collected whole blood in K2EDTA tubes following their own protocols. Collaborator samples were shipped for TCRbeta analysis as frozen whole blood, isolated PBMCs, or DNA extracted from either sample type. CDR1 and CDR2 (SEHNR, FQNEAQ) derive from the germline V gene (reference sequence). Trimming leaves V shorter by 5 bases and J shorter by 3 bases, with the junction holding 3 bases beyond the gene matches. Its CDR3 holds 13 amino acids, cysteine through phenylalanine. Only the CDR3 DNA stays, 39 bases, in frame from base 1. Material: peripheral blood. The chain joins TRBV7-9 to TRBJ1-2, with TRBD1 matching 7 junction bases. The sequence was obtained from a man aged 25-45 years with active or convalescent COVID-19. The CDR3 region reads CASSEQGYYGYTF. The bases are TGTGCCAGCAGCGAACAGGGGTACTATGGCTACACCTTC.